The text below deals with one TCR beta chain. This sample is part of a study of T cell responses to AZD1222 COVID-19 vaccine. V shed 8 bases, J shed 0 bases, and the junction held 15 bases outside the gene matches. Germline-derived CDR1 and CDR2 are MRHNA and SNTAGT. The CDR3 contains 17 residues. Using immunoSEQ multiplex PCR, the repertoire was profiled, and TCRdb retains in-frame clones only, with some absent. The sample lists 100,000 or so clones; about 85% were seen once. This TCR derives from an adult in good health. The chain recombines TRBV6-4 with TRBJ2-7, with 8 bases that match TRBD2. Here the sequenced sample was peripheral blood, taken on day 0 of AZD1222 vaccination. The CDR3 spells CASAVAGPKQSSYEQYF. In DNA form, the CDR3 reads TGTGCCAGCGCGGTAGCGGGGCCCAAACAGAGCTCCTACGAGCAGTACTTC.